The clone carrying this T cell receptor beta chain has at least ten counts. The antigen remains undetermined. Patients were excluded because of uncontrolled infection, other autoimmune disease, pregnancy or lactation. In making diagnoses, clinical symptoms, serum thyroxine and TRAb, thyroid ultrasound and orbital computed tomography were all used. These data come from a study of T cells in Graves' hyperthyroidism and ophthalmopathy. Findings and limits, study-wide: Prediction of ophthalmopathy progression came a median roughly 6.6 months pre-onset.

The TCR beta CDR3 regions underwent amplification using RNA transcripts as the source. Researchers ran a first-round RT-PCR on the TCR CDR3 using the HTBI primer set. TCRdb re-derived calls from the multiplex PCR reads in MiXCR, one entry per CDR3 protein. The table shows about 480,000 distinct CDR3 sequences, with about 22% occurring only once. Losses at the gene ends were 1 base for V and 6 bases for J; bases not matched to a gene: 5. Germline V gene sequence: CDR1 SGHAT, CDR2 FQNNGV. The CDR3 is 14 residues long. This rearrangement joins TRBV11-2 to TRBJ2-7, with 8 bases aligning to TRBD1. The clonotype was recovered from a woman aged 70-85 years with Graves' ophthalmopathy. Sequenced input: blood. The CDR3 sequence is CASSLVGRGPEQYF. CDR3 in DNA: TGTGCCAGCAGCTTAGTGGGCAGGGGGCCCGAGCAGTACTTC.